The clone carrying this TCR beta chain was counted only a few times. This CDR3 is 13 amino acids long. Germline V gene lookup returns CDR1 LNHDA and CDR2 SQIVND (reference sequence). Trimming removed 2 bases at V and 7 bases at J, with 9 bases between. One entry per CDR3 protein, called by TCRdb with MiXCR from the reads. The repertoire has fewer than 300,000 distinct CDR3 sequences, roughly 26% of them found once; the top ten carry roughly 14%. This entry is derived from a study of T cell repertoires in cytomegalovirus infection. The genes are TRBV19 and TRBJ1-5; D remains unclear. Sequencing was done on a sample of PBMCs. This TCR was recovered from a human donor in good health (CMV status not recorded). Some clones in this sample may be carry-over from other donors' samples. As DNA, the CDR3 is TGTGCCAGTAGTATAACAGAGAAACAGCCCCAGCATTTT. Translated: CASSITEKQPQHF.